The next 18 T cell receptor beta chains were all read from a single sample in a study of cytomegalovirus exposure and HLA in healthy donors. 60 Vbeta and 13 Jbeta primers were used in PCR. Clones were sequenced by immunoSEQ multiplex PCR, and TCRdb holds only the in-frame ones, with some missing. Of 70,000 or so clones in the sample, approximately 78% are singletons; the top ten hold 1.9%. The specimen sequenced was PBMCs. The receptors originated from a man younger than 35 in good health and CMV-seronegative.

The chain couples TRBV28 to TRBJ1-1, with D maybe TRBD1 (6 bases). The CDR3 covers 10 residues. Germline CDR1 MDHEN, CDR2 SYDVKM. Deletions cut 6 bases from V and 11 bases from J, with 10 bases between. CDR3 nucleotide sequence: TGTGCCAGCAGGGACAGTCGGGCTTTCTTT. Amino acid sequence: CASRDSRAFF.

The rearrangement links TRBV28 to TRBJ2-2; 11 positions match TRBD2. With 6 bases clipped from V and 1 base from J, the junction kept 7 bases outside the gene matches. This CDR3 region has 17 residues. CDR1 and CDR2 from the germline V gene are MDHEN and SYDVKM. The CDR3: CASSRYLAGGNTGELFF. As DNA, the CDR3 is TGTGCCAGCAGCCGTTATCTAGCGGGAGGGAACACCGGGGAGCTGTTTTTT.

The rearrangement uses TRBV15 and TRBJ2-7; D is unclear. Deletions cut 6 bases from V and 4 bases from J, with 7 bases between. The CDR3 has 11 amino acids. Germline V CDR1 and CDR2: LNHNV, YYDKDF (reference sequence). The CDR3 DNA follows: TGTGCCACCAGGATCGGTTACGAGCAGTACTTC. Translating it yields CATRIGYEQYF.

This sequence joins TRBV4-2 and TRBJ1-4, with 10 positions matching TRBD1. The V gene end was trimmed by 1 base and the J gene end by 2 bases; junction bases not matched to a gene: 10. Germline values: CDR1 LGHNA, CDR2 YNFKEQ. This CDR3 is built from 19 residues. The CDR3 bases are TGTGCCAGCAGCCAAGGTGTAATAGGGACAGGGGCCACTAATGAAAAACTGTTTTTT. Translated, it gives CASSQGVIGTGATNEKLFF.

A few counts support this clone. The V call is TRBV19, the J call TRBJ2-7; a weak D match, TRBD1 (6 bases). The CDR3 totals 12 residues. V was shortened by 1 base and J by 6 bases, with 7 bases between the two germline ends. Per germline, CDR1 LNHDA and CDR2 SQIVND (reference sequence). CDR3 residues: CASSIVGGEQYF. CDR3 DNA sequence: TGTGCCAGTAGTATAGTAGGGGGCGAGCAGTACTTC. The complete variable domain, with remaining parts taken from reference TRBV19 and TRBJ2-7, reads DGGITQSPKYLFRKEGQNVTLSCEQNLNHDAMYWYRQDPGQGLRLIYYSQIVNDFQKGDIAEGYSVSREKKESFPLTVTSAQKNPTAFYLCASSIVGGEQYFGPGTRLTVT.

The chain links TRBV4-3 to TRBJ1-6, with D possibly TRBD1 on 5 matching bases. Germline V gene sequence: CDR1 LGHNA, CDR2 YSLEER. The V gene lost 3 bases and the J gene lost 7 bases, with 16 bases spanning the gap. The CDR3 loop spans 16 amino acids. CDR3 DNA: TGCGCCAGCAGCCACGATCCCCGACAGAGAAATTCACCCCTCCACTTT. Its protein is CASSHDPRQRNSPLHF.

This clone has only a few counts. The rearrangement joins TRBV4-2 to TRBJ1-2; 7 nucleotides line up with TRBD1. The length of the CDR3 is 14 residues. Trimming took 2 bases from V and 5 from J; bases not matched to a gene: 5. Germline V CDR1 and CDR2: LGHNA, YNFKEQ. CDR3: CASSQLQTGYGYTF. The DNA of the CDR3 is TGTGCCAGCAGCCAACTCCAGACAGGGTATGGCTACACCTTC.

Note on this clone: The junction does not match germline at one end; this may be a read error. The J gene is TRBJ1-6, the V gene TRBV30; 12 bases match TRBD1. Per the germline V gene, CDR1 is GTSNPN and CDR2 is SVGIG (reference sequence). The CDR3 extends over 17 amino acids. The chain's CDR3 is CDWSTPGQGARNSPLHF. CDR3 nucleotide sequence: TGTGACTGGAGTACTCCGGGACAGGGGGCAAGAAATTCACCCCTCCACTTT.

The J gene is TRBJ1-5, the V gene TRBV19, with D tentatively TRBD1 (6 bases). CDR3 length: 16 amino acids. CDR1 is LNHDA, CDR2 SQIVND, per germline (reference sequence). V was trimmed by 6 bases and J by 3 bases, leaving 18 bases between them. For the CDR3, the DNA is TGTGCCAGTAGCACCACGGCGGGGGGCTCCAATCAGCCCCAGCATTTT. It encodes CASSTTAGGSNQPQHF.

The genes are TRBV6-1 and TRBJ1-4, with 8 bases fitting TRBD1. V lost 2 bases, J lost 10 bases, and 9 bases stayed unmatched. The CDR3 consists of 15 residues. Germline CDR1 and CDR2: MNHNS and SASEGT. CDR3 sequence: CASSELGQGGGKLFF. In DNA, the CDR3 is TGTGCCAGCAGTGAACTCGGACAGGGAGGTGGAAAACTGTTTTTT.

The V and J genes are TRBV6-4 and TRBJ2-7; TRBD2 aligns across 11 bases. Germline loops: CDR1 MRHNA, CDR2 SNTAGT. This CDR3 has 15 amino acids. Unmatched junction bases numbered 8, after V lost 6 bases and J lost 4 bases. CDR3: CASSVVLAGVYEQYF. CDR3 coding DNA: TGTGCCAGCAGCGTCGTACTAGCGGGAGTATACGAGCAGTACTTC.

The rearrangement joins TRBV4-1 to TRBJ2-1, with unresolved D. V lost 2 bases and J 0 bases, leaving 11 bases between the germline ends. The germline V gene has CDR1 MGHRA and CDR2 YSYEKL. CDR3 length: 16 residues. The DNA of the CDR3 is TGCGCCAGCAGCCAAACGACTGCAAGCTCCTACAATGAGCAGTTCTTC. It specifies CASSQTTASSYNEQFF.

V and J are TRBV6-1 and TRBJ2-2; possibly TRBD1 for D (6 bases). The CDR3 contains 14 residues. CDR1 and CDR2 (germline): MNHNS, SASEGT. The V end was cut by 6 bases, the J end by 3 bases, with 11 bases between. The CDR3 region is CASSTGMDTGELFF. As DNA, the CDR3 is TGTGCCAGCAGCACAGGGATGGACACCGGGGAGCTGTTTTTT.

The V gene is TRBV7-2, the J gene TRBJ2-1, with 8 bases aligning to TRBD1. Germline lookup yields CDR1 SGHTA and CDR2 FQGNSA. This CDR3 spans 17 amino acids. J gave up 4 bases and V 6 bases, and 14 bases lay outside the gene matches. The CDR3 loop reads CASRGQMQGALYNEQFF. CDR3 DNA sequence: TGTGCCAGCAGAGGACAGATGCAGGGGGCATTGTACAATGAGCAGTTCTTC.

This clone was seen just once. V gene TRBV28 combines with J gene TRBJ1-1, with D unclear. V was pared by 6 bases and J by 4 bases, with 15 bases between. CDR1 and CDR2 from the germline V gene are MDHEN and SYDVKM. The CDR3 is made up of 14 amino acids. CDR3 sequence reads: CASSSRPGTTEAFF. CDR3 in DNA: TGTGCCAGCAGCTCAAGGCCGGGTACCACTGAAGCTTTCTTT.

This clone has only one observation. This chain joins TRBV6-6 and TRBJ1-1; 7 nucleotides align to TRBD1. Trimming at V came to 5 bases and at J to 3 bases, leaving 9 bases not matched to a gene. The CDR3 runs 15 residues. The germline V gene encodes CDR1 MNHNY and CDR2 SVGAGI (reference sequence). Written as DNA, the CDR3 is TGTGCCAGCAGTCCCCCGACAGGGTTGTACACTGAAGCTTTCTTT. Translating gives CASSPPTGLYTEAFF.

The chain carries TRBV7-8 and TRBJ2-5; possible D gene TRBD1, 5 bases. This CDR3 region has 15 residues. Germline-derived CDR1 and CDR2 are SGHVS and FQNEAQ. V was trimmed by 0 bases and J by 4 bases, leaving 12 bases between them. CDR3 loop: CASSLARTIGETQYF. The CDR3 nucleotides are TGTGCCAGCAGCTTAGCGCGGACAATCGGAGAGACCCAGTACTTC.

There are a few counts of this clone. The chain carries TRBV14 and TRBJ2-1; 7 bases line up with TRBD2. The V gene end was trimmed by 0 bases and the J gene end by 7 bases; junction bases not matched to a gene: 9. Germline CDR1 SGHDN, CDR2 FVKESK. The CDR3 is made up of 16 amino acids. The CDR3 region is CASSQDGRLASNEQFF. CDR3 DNA: TGTGCCAGCAGCCAAGATGGGCGACTAGCCAGTAATGAGCAGTTCTTC. Filled out from reference TRBV14 and TRBJ2-1, the complete variable domain reads EAGVTQFPSHSVIEKGQTVTLRCDPISGHDNLYWYRRVMGKEIKFLLHFVKESKQDESGMPNNRFLAERTGGTYSTLKVQPAELEDSGVYFCASSQDGRLASNEQFFGPGTRLTVL.